One sample yielded the 27 T cell receptor beta chains listed below, sequenced in a study of Ad26.COV2.S vaccination and SARS-CoV-2 variants (dated by TCRdb to the early 2020s). Sample time point, as interpreted from the label and publication: individuals recovered from natural SARS-CoV-2 infection. Preparation of the library involved the immunoSEQ multiplex PCR assay. TCRdb took this table from immuneACCESS and kept in-frame rearrangements with V and J called. Such tables lack part of the clones; where checked against another copy, unresolved V genes explain under half of the gap, and the rest is unexplained. Within this sample are some 350,000 clones, with about 90% of them counted one time only. Of the sample, roughly 3.9% is held by the ten largest clones. Source: peripheral blood, taken after recovery from COVID-19. Source of these receptors: a human donor who had recovered from COVID-19.

The chain is built from TRBV7-9 and TRBJ2-3; 12 bases align to TRBD2. Trimming at V came to 5 bases and at J to 2 bases, leaving 5 bases not matched to a gene. Germline assignment: CDR1 SEHNR and CDR2 FQNEAQ (reference sequence). This CDR3 has 16 amino acids. CDR3 DNA sequence: TGTGCCAGCAGCCCGCTAGCGGGGGGGGTCACAGATACGCAGTATTTT. Encoded protein: CASSPLAGGVTDTQYF.

On this clone itself: The same CDR3 also results from other DNA sequences found in this sample. This chain connects TRBV25-1 to TRBJ1-5; a possible D gene is TRBD1 (5 bases). Germline CDR1 is MGHDK and CDR2 is SYGVNS. This CDR3 has 16 residues. Trimming cost V 6 bases and J 7 bases, with 22 bases left between them. CDR3 DNA: TGTGCCAGCAGCCCGACGGGGGGACGCGGGATCCAGCCCCAGCATTTT. Residues: CASSPTGGRGIQPQHF.

The chain has TRBV7-2 and TRBJ1-2; D is undetermined. The CDR3 is 15 residues long. The germline CDR1 and CDR2 sequences are SGHTA and FQGNSA. V lost 5 bases and J lost 4, with 17 bases in between. Here the CDR3 reads CASSPWVQPLYGYTF. Written as DNA, the CDR3 is TGTGCCAGCAGCCCATGGGTACAGCCGCTCTATGGCTACACCTTC.

This sequence joins TRBV7-6 and TRBJ1-2; D gene unclear. Trimming took 1 base from V and 3 from J, leaving 6 bases between them. This CDR3 comprises 13 residues. CDR1 SGHVS and CDR2 FNYEAQ come from the germline V gene. The CDR3 here is CASSLEGYYGYTF. In DNA form, the CDR3 reads TGTGCCAGCAGCTTAGAAGGGTACTATGGCTACACCTTC.

The genes are TRBV9 and TRBJ1-1; a possible D gene is TRBD1 (5 bases). Germline loops: CDR1 SGDLS, CDR2 YYNGEE. Deletions cut 0 bases from V and 7 bases from J, with 16 bases between. The CDR3 is 15 amino acids. The CDR3: CASSVERATGGEAFF. In nucleotides, the CDR3 is TGTGCCAGCAGCGTAGAGAGGGCTACTGGGGGTGAAGCTTTCTTT.

The chain couples TRBV2 to TRBJ2-3; 14 bases map to TRBD2. This CDR3 region has 14 residues. Germline CDR1 is SNHLY and CDR2 is FYNNEI. J was trimmed by 9 bases and V by 9 bases; bases with no gene match: 8. CDR3 coding DNA: TGTGCCAGTTTGACTAGCGGGGGGGTCTTCACGCAGTATTTT. Its protein product is CASLTSGGVFTQYF.

This chain uses TRBV28 with TRBJ2-2, with a possible D match to TRBD2 (5 bases). Germline-derived CDR1 and CDR2 are MDHEN and SYDVKM. The CDR3 length is 15 residues. V lost 7 bases and J 1 base, leaving 13 bases between the germline ends. The CDR3 sequence: CASNPYGVNTGELFF. The CDR3 bases are TGTGCCAGCAATCCTTACGGGGTGAACACCGGGGAGCTGTTTTTT.

The V gene is TRBV9, the J gene TRBJ1-1, with D perhaps TRBD1 (6 bases). The CDR3 length is 18 residues. Looked up from germline, CDR1 is SGDLS and CDR2 is YYNGEE. V was pared by 2 bases and J by 3 bases, with 23 bases between. This CDR3 is CASSVRPLQGGLYTEAFF. As DNA, the CDR3 is TGTGCCAGCAGCGTGCGCCCACTCCAAGGGGGGCTCTACACTGAAGCTTTCTTT.

The chain uses TRBV2 and TRBJ1-5; D remains ambiguous. Trimming removed 4 bases at V and 8 bases at J, with 18 bases between. CDR1 and CDR2 (germline): SNHLY, FYNNEI. The CDR3 runs to 15 residues. The chain's CDR3 is CASSGVLTRDKPQHF. The CDR3 DNA reads as TGTGCCAGCAGTGGGGTGTTGACACGGGATAAGCCCCAGCATTTT.

This chain links TRBV4-1 with TRBJ1-2; D gene uncertain. The length of the CDR3 is 14 residues. Germline V gene sequence: CDR1 MGHRA, CDR2 YSYEKL. Trimming took 0 bases from V and 1 from J, leaving 6 bases between them. CDR3 coding DNA: TGCGCCAGCAGCCAAGATGGGGTTAACTATGGCTACACCTTC. It specifies CASSQDGVNYGYTF.

V is TRBV6-2 or TRBV6-3 and J is TRBJ1-4, with 9 bases aligning to TRBD1. The CDR3 is 14 amino acids. J was trimmed by 8 bases and V by 5 bases; bases with no gene match: 6. The V gene's germline CDR1 is MNHEY and CDR2 SVGEGT. The CDR3 protein is CASSTGGFDEKLFF. The CDR3 bases are TGTGCCAGCAGTACAGGGGGCTTCGACGAAAAACTGTTTTTT.

The J gene is TRBJ2-5, the V gene TRBV9, with unresolved D. The CDR3 is 15 residues long. Germline V gene data show CDR1 as SGDLS and CDR2 as YYNGEE. Trimming cost V 0 bases and J 5 bases, with 14 bases left between them. CDR3 sequence: CASSVAWTSRETQYF. In DNA form, the CDR3 reads TGTGCCAGCAGCGTAGCTTGGACGAGTAGGGAGACCCAGTACTTC. Full variable domain (outside the CDR3, taken from reference TRBV9 and TRBJ2-5): DSGVTQTPKHLITATGQRVTLRCSPRSGDLSVYWYQQSLDQGLQFLIQYYNGEERAKGNILERFSAQQFPDLHSELNLSSLELGDSALYFCASSVAWTSRETQYFGPGTRLLVL.

Details on this clone: Within the sample, other DNA sequences also encode this same CDR3. The V call is TRBV10-3, the J call TRBJ2-1; 7 positions agree with TRBD2. CDR1 ENHRY and CDR2 SYGVKD come from the germline V gene. The CDR3 loop spans 15 amino acids. The DNA of the CDR3 is TGTGCTATTCGCGGCGGGGGAAGCTCCTACAATGAGCAGTTCTTC. This encodes CAIRGGGSSYNEQFF.

For this clone: This sample includes further DNA sequences coding for the same CDR3. The CDR3 DNA reads as TGTGCCAGCAGCTTGACAGGGGGGGAGACCCAGTACTTC. Translated: CASSLTGGETQYF. The rearrangement links TRBV5-4 to TRBJ2-5, with 8 positions matching TRBD1. CDR1 and CDR2 (germline): SGHNT, YYREEE (reference sequence). V shed 1 base and J 5 bases; nucleotides not matched to a gene: 1. The CDR3 totals 13 residues. The whole variable domain, filled in from reference TRBV5-4 and TRBJ2-5, reads ETGVTQSPTHLIKTRGQQVTLRCSSQSGHNTVSWYQQALGQGPQFIFQYYREEENGRGNFPPRFSGLQFPNYSSELNVNALELDDSALYLCASSLTGGETQYFGPGTRLLVL.

The CDR3 is CASSSEGATNEKLFF. CDR3 nucleotides: TGTGCCAGCAGTTCCGAGGGGGCCACTAATGAAAAACTGTTTTTT. The rearrangement uses TRBV28 and TRBJ1-4; 7 nucleotides agree with TRBD1. V lost 4 bases, J lost 2 bases, and 4 bases stayed unmatched. The CDR3 sequence is 15 residues long. Germline V lookup: CDR1 MDHEN, CDR2 SYDVKM. The full variable domain, rest sourced from reference TRBV28 and TRBJ1-4, is DVKVTQSSRYLVKRTGEKVFLECVQDMDHENMFWYRQDPGLGLRLIYFSYDVKMKEKGDIPEGYSVSREKKERFSLILESASTNQTSMYLCASSSEGATNEKLFFGSGTQLSVL.

V usage is TRBV12-3 or TRBV12-4 and J usage is TRBJ1-2; TRBD1 aligns across 8 bases. This CDR3 comprises 12 residues. Trimming cost V 6 bases and J 8 bases; bases outside gene matches: 5. CDR3 coding DNA: TGTGCCAGCAGACCAGACAGGGGCGGCTACACCTTC. Translation gives CASRPDRGGYTF.

The CDR3 DNA reads as TGCGCCAGCAGTGAGGTTAGCAGCAATCAGCCCCAGCATTTT. It specifies CASSEVSSNQPQHF. The chain has TRBV10-2 and TRBJ1-5, with D uncertain. Trimming pared 2 bases from V and 1 base from J, leaving 6 bases between. CDR3 length: 14 residues. Germline V lookup: CDR1 WSHSY, CDR2 SAAADI.

The chain recombines TRBV12-3 or TRBV12-4 with TRBJ2-2; tentatively, D is TRBD1 or TRBD2 (6 bases each). CDR3 length: 13 residues. V lost 7 bases to trimming and J lost 5 bases, with 11 bases between them. CDR3 coding DNA: TGTGCCAGCACCTTAGGGGGGACCGGGGAGCTGTTTTTT. Its protein is CASTLGGTGELFF.

This chain joins TRBV10-1 and TRBJ2-1; 13 nucleotides line up with TRBD2. Losses at the gene ends were 4 bases for V and 12 bases for J; bases not matched to a gene: 3. CDR3 length equals 13 residues. Germline CDR1 and CDR2: WNHNN and SYGVQD (reference sequence). The CDR3: CASSGLAGGTQFF. As DNA, the CDR3 is TGCGCCAGCAGTGGACTAGCGGGGGGCACGCAGTTCTTC.

The chain employs TRBV19 and TRBJ2-7, with 15 bases lining up with TRBD2. Losses at the gene ends were 5 bases for V and 6 bases for J; bases not matched to a gene: 8. This CDR3 has 16 residues. Germline CDR1 reads LNHDA; CDR2 reads SQIVND (reference sequence). DNA for the CDR3: TGTGCCAGTAGTGGCGGCGGGACTAGCGGGGGGAGCGAGCAGTACTTC. Its protein is CASSGGGTSGGSEQYF.

The chain recombines TRBV5-5 with TRBJ2-1, with D tentatively TRBD1 or TRBD2 (6 bases each). The V end lost 1 base, the J end lost 10 bases, and 15 bases lay between the germline ends. Germline V gene data show CDR1 as SGHKS and CDR2 as YYEKEE (reference sequence). The CDR3 covers 14 residues. Written as DNA, the CDR3 is TGTGCCAGCAGCTTGACCCAAGGGGGGAACGAGCAGTTCTTC. It codes for CASSLTQGGNEQFF.

This clone was seen only a few times. This chain links TRBV7-9 with TRBJ1-3; the match to TRBD1 covers 8 bases. The CDR3 totals 15 residues. With 5 bases clipped from V and 2 bases from J, the junction kept 5 bases outside the gene matches. CDR1 SEHNR and CDR2 FQNEAQ come from the germline V gene (reference sequence). The DNA for the CDR3 is TGTGCCAGCAGCGAAAAACAGGGGGCTGGAAACACCATATATTTT. It is translated as CASSEKQGAGNTIYF.

This clone was counted a single time. This rearrangement joins TRBV2 to TRBJ1-6; D is possibly TRBD1 (6 bases). CDR3 length equals 16 residues. V was shortened by 6 bases and J by 7 bases, with 19 bases between the two germline ends. From germline, CDR1 is SNHLY and CDR2 FYNNEI. The CDR3 loop is CASSRVSLDRNSPLHF. The CDR3, as DNA: TGTGCCAGCAGCCGAGTTTCGTTGGACAGAAATTCACCCCTCCACTTT.

The chain joins TRBV24-1 to TRBJ1-2; D perhaps matches TRBD1 (6 bases). The CDR3 spans 14 residues. V lost 4 bases and J 1 base, leaving 9 bases between the germline ends. The germline V gene has CDR1 KGHDR and CDR2 SFDVKD. Written as DNA, the CDR3 is TGTGCCACCAGTGACCGGACAGTTAACTATGGCTACACCTTC. It is translated as CATSDRTVNYGYTF.

The V call is TRBV9, the J call TRBJ1-2, with D tentatively TRBD1 (6 bases). The CDR3 consists of 15 residues. Germline CDR1 is SGDLS and CDR2 is YYNGEE. V lost 2 bases to trimming and J lost 4 bases, with 15 bases between them. The CDR3 spells CASSVGQMGVYGYTF. The CDR3 DNA follows: TGTGCCAGCAGCGTCGGACAGATGGGGGTCTATGGCTACACCTTC.

Points on this clone: This sample includes further DNA sequences coding for the same CDR3. J is TRBJ1-2 and V is TRBV29-1; D is possibly TRBD1 (5 bases). The length of the CDR3 is 11 residues. CDR1 is SQVTM, CDR2 ANQGSEA, per germline. Deletions cut 6 bases from V and 5 bases from J, with 10 bases between. The CDR3 DNA is TGCAGCGTGAAAGGGACTTATGGCTACACCTTC. It encodes CSVKGTYGYTF.

This clone showed up just once. This chain links TRBV7-2 with TRBJ1-1; D is uncertain. The CDR3 contains 15 residues. Trimming took off 1 base at V and 0 bases at J, with 9 bases between the two ends. CDR1 and CDR2 from the germline V gene are SGHTA and FQGNSA. CDR3 protein: CASSLDPEMNTEAFF. CDR3 in DNA: TGTGCCAGCAGCTTAGATCCCGAAATGAACACTGAAGCTTTCTTT.